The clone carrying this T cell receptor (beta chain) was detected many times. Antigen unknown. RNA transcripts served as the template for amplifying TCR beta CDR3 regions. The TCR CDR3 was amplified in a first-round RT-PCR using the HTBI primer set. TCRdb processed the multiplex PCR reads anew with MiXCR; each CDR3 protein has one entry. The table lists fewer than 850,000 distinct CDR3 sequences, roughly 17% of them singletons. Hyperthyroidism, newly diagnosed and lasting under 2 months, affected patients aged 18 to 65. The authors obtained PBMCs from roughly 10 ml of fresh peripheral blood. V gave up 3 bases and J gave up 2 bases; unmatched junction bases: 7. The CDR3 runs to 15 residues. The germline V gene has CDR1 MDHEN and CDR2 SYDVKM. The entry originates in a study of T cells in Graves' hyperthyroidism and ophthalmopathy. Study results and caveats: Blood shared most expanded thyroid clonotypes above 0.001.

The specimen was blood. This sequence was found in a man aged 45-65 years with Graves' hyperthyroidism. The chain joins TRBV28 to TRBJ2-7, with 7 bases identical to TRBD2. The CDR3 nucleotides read TGTGCCAGCAGTTTCACTTCTAGCGGTCCCTACGAGCAGTACTTC. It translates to CASSFTSSGPYEQYF.